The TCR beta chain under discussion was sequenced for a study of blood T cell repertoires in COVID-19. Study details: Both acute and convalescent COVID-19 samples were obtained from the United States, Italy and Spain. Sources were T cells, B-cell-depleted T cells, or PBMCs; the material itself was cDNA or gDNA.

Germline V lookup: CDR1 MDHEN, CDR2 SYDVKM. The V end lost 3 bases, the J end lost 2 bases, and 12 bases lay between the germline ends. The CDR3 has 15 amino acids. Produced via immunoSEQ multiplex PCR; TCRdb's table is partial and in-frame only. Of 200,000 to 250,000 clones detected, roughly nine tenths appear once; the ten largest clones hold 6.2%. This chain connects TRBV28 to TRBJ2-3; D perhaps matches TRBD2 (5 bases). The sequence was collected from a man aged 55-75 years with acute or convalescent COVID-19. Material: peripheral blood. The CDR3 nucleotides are TGTGCCAGCAGTTTGACGGACGGGGTCACAGATACGCAGTATTTT. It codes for CASSLTDGVTDTQYF. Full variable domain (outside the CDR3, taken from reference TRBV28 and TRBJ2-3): DVKVTQSSRYLVKRTGEKVFLECVQDMDHENMFWYRQDPGLGLRLIYFSYDVKMKEKGDIPEGYSVSREKKERFSLILESASTNQTSMYLCASSLTDGVTDTQYFGPGTRLTVL.